This T cell receptor beta chain was sequenced during a study of T cell repertoires in cytomegalovirus infection. About the research overall: Public TCR beta signatures indicated both CMV infection and matching HLA type.

This clonotype was found many times. The antigen remains unidentified. Germline V gives CDR1 SGHAT, CDR2 FQNNGV. The J segment lost 8 bases and the V segment lost 5 bases, leaving 13 bases of the junction unmatched. The CDR3 length is 16 residues. TCRdb reprocessed the reads with MiXCR, giving one entry per CDR3 protein. This repertoire shows approximately 490,000 distinct CDR3 sequences, about 11% found once; its top ten account for roughly a tenth. Study-wide points: Totalled public TCR beta family frequency picked out people who carried CMV plus the relevant HLA. Clonotype analysis showed dominance of the ex vivo response by HLA-C-restricted CMV-specific TCR beta clonotypes.

This TCR derives from a human donor in good health (CMV status not recorded). Some clones in this sample may be carry-over from other donors' samples. The specimen sequenced was PBMCs. The chain uses TRBV11-2 and TRBJ2-1, with 9 bases identical to TRBD2. CDR3 coding DNA: TGTGCCAGCAGCCCCATCGGTTTGCGGGAGGGGGATGAGCAGTTCTTC. Its translation is CASSPIGLREGDEQFF.